This entry is about one T cell receptor (beta chain). This sample is drawn from a study of blood T cell repertoires in COVID-19. Study overall: T cells, B-cell-depleted T cells, or PBMCs provided the cDNA or gDNA that served as material.

V was pared by 0 bases and J by 4 bases, with 11 bases of the junction left unmatched. The germline CDR1 and CDR2 sequences are SGHDT and YYEEEE. The CDR3 consists of 17 residues. Original analysis: Amplification of reference gene primers provided the estimated nucleated cell counts. Some clones are missing from TCRdb's copy, which holds only in-frame ones; the method was immunoSEQ multiplex PCR. From that table come the V and J calls and clone size; the DNA was used to work out D and trimming. The sample yields about 230,000 clones, around 83% seen once. The sequence came from a middle-aged man with acute or convalescent COVID-19. The chain couples TRBV5-6 to TRBJ1-2; 8 bases line up with TRBD1. The sequencing input was peripheral blood. CDR3 residues: CASSLGGQGAGAYGYTF. Written as DNA, the CDR3 is TGTGCCAGCAGCTTGGGCGGGCAGGGGGCGGGGGCCTATGGCTACACCTTC.